This T cell receptor (beta chain) was found in a study of T cell repertoires in cytomegalovirus infection. A remark on this clonotype: Its antigen is still unknown.

MiXCR, run by TCRdb on the reads, gives a single entry per CDR3 protein. The profile shows 640,000 or so distinct CDR3 sequences, around 35% of them singletons. Germline V lookup: CDR1 DFQATT, CDR2 SNEGSKA (reference sequence). Deletions cut 3 bases from V and 5 bases from J, with 10 bases between. The CDR3 has 12 residues. The sample was cultured PBMCs, taken from culture after CMV antigen stimulation. This receptor was obtained from a human donor in good health (CMV status not recorded). Some clones in this sample may be carry-over from other donors' samples. V gene TRBV20-1 combines with J gene TRBJ2-5; maybe TRBD1 (5 bases). CDR3 sequence: CSASSPGETQYF. The CDR3 DNA reads as TGCAGTGCTAGTTCCCCAGGGGAGACCCAGTACTTC.